These T cell receptor beta chains were read from a single sample in a study of CD8+ T cells in alopecia areata. Profiling relied on immunoSEQ multiplex PCR, and the TCRdb table lists in-frame clones only, not all of them. The table lists tens of thousands of clones, roughly 51% of them singletons. Sequencing used NKG2D-high CD8+ T cells sorted from blood. The source is a human donor with alopecia areata. Each CDR3 is given with its conserved first and last residue. Fields, in order: J gene, V gene, clone size, D gene, CDR3 protein, CDR3 DNA. D genes are given only for firm matches. Size is stated for part of the rows, as once, few or many counts, or as a class when the clone is expanded.

>TRBJ2-7|TRBV29-1|few|TRBD1
CSVTGDYEQYF
TGCAGCGTCACAGGGGACTACGAGCAGTACTTC
>TRBJ2-7|TRBV4-1|NA|NA
CASSQSDKGYEQYF
TGCGCCAGCAGCCAATCAGACAAGGGGTACGAGCAGTACTTC
>TRBJ2-7|TRBV6-1|NA|NA
CASSELGGIYYEQYF
TGTGCCAGCAGTGAACTCGGGGGCATCTACTACGAGCAGTACTTC
>TRBJ2-3|TRBV9|NA|NA
CASSTHGAATDTQYF
TGTGCCAGCAGCACCCACGGGGCAGCCACAGATACGCAGTATTTT
>TRBJ1-1|TRBV4-1|few|NA
CASSQNPGNTEAFF
TGCGCCAGCAGCCAAAACCCAGGGAACACTGAAGCTTTCTTT
>TRBJ2-7|TRBV29-1|NA|NA
CSVFLGSGEQYF
TGCAGCGTTTTCCTCGGTTCCGGCGAGCAGTACTTC
>TRBJ2-7|TRBV19|few|NA
CASSIQVFYEQYF
TGTGCCAGTAGTATTCAGGTTTTCTACGAGCAGTACTTC
>TRBJ2-2|TRBV7-7|NA|NA
CASSLDARGTGELFF
TGTGCTAGCAGCTTAGACGCCAGGGGCACCGGGGAGCTGTTTTTT
>TRBJ2-7|TRBV27|NA|NA
CASSLEQYF
TGTGCCAGCAGTCTCGAGCAGTACTTC
>TRBJ2-5|TRBV7-8|NA|NA
CASSPDPGTQETQYF
TGTGCCAGCAGCCCGGACCCCGGGACACAAGAGACCCAGTACTTC
>TRBJ2-4|TRBV5-6|few|TRBD2
CASSLGGGQNIQYF
TGTGCCAGCAGCTTAGGCGGGGGACAAAACATTCAGTACTTC
>TRBJ2-7|TRBV6-1|NA|NA
CASRTGFEQYF
TGTGCCAGCAGAACAGGGTTCGAGCAGTACTTC
>TRBJ2-7|TRBV27|NA|NA
CASAPRDGYEQYF
TGTGCCAGCGCACCGAGGGACGGCTACGAGCAGTACTTC
>TRBJ2-3|TRBV28|NA|NA
CASIRQGKGTDTQYF
TGTGCCAGCATTCGCCAGGGGAAGGGCACAGATACGCAGTATTTT
>TRBJ2-3|TRBV27|NA|NA
CASRPFRRRADTQYF
TGTGCCAGCAGACCTTTTCGTAGGAGAGCAGATACGCAGTATTTT
>TRBJ1-2|TRBV6-5|NA|NA
CASRTGSDYGYTF
TGTGCCAGCAGGACCGGGTCAGACTATGGCTACACCTTC
>TRBJ2-7|TRBV27|few|NA
CASSLTQGEQYF
TGTGCCAGCAGTTTGACCCAGGGGGAGCAGTACTTC
>TRBJ2-5|TRBV7-9|few|TRBD1
CASSLDREQETQYF
TGTGCCAGCAGCCTCGACAGGGAACAAGAGACCCAGTACTTC
>TRBJ2-7|TRBV2|NA|TRBD2
CASSLAGGIYEQYF
TGTGCCAGCAGTCTAGCGGGCGGAATCTACGAGCAGTACTTC
>TRBJ2-7|TRBV29-1|NA|NA
CSVEDRGDYEQYF
TGCAGCGTTGAAGACAGGGGGGATTACGAGCAGTACTTC
>TRBJ2-2|TRBV29-1|few|NA
CSVPTANTGELFF
TGCAGCGTGCCGACAGCGAACACCGGGGAGCTGTTTTTT
>TRBJ2-3|TRBV30|NA|TRBD2
CAWIAGVGTDTQYF
TGTGCCTGGATAGCGGGGGTTGGCACAGATACGCAGTATTTT
>TRBJ1-2|TRBV29-1|few|NA
CSVEDRRRGTNYGYTF
TGCAGCGTTGAAGATCGTAGGCGGGGAACAAACTATGGCTACACCTTC
>TRBJ2-1|TRBV27|NA|TRBD2
CASSYTSGPYNEQFF
TGTGCCAGCAGTTACACTAGCGGGCCCTACAATGAGCAGTTCTTC
>TRBJ2-7|TRBV7-9|few|NA
CASSLDGGPYEQYF
TGTGCCAGCAGCCTGGACGGAGGACCCTACGAGCAGTACTTC
>TRBJ2-1|TRBV7-9|NA|TRBD2
CASSSSGTSGGSSYNEQFF
TGTGCCAGCAGCTCATCCGGGACTAGCGGGGGGAGCTCCTACAATGAGCAGTTCTTC
>TRBJ2-2|TRBV30|NA|TRBD1
CAWSPGQGAILGAGELFF
TGTGCCTGGAGCCCGGGACAGGGGGCAATCTTGGGTGCCGGGGAGCTGTTTTTT
>TRBJ1-2|TRBV9|NA|NA
CASSVGSGGTDYGYTF
TGTGCCAGCAGCGTAGGATCCGGGGGGACGGACTATGGCTACACCTTC
>TRBJ2-1|TRBV7-2|NA|TRBD2
CASSSYAGDTQFF
TGTGCCAGCAGCTCCTACGCGGGAGATACGCAGTTCTTC
>TRBJ2-7|TRBV28|NA|TRBD1
CASRTGTGDYEQYF
TGTGCCAGCAGGACCGGGACAGGGGATTACGAGCAGTACTTC
>TRBJ2-3|TRBV7-8|few|TRBD2
CASSREALTDTDTQYF
TGTGCCAGCAGCCGGGAGGCCCTAACAGACACAGATACGCAGTATTTT
>TRBJ1-1|TRBV18|NA|NA
CASSPRRARTEAFF
TGTGCCAGCTCACCACGTAGGGCGCGCACTGAAGCTTTCTTT
>TRBJ1-1|TRBV29-1|few|NA
CSVVVTIEAFF
TGCAGCGTTGTGGTTACGATCGAGGCTTTCTTT
>TRBJ2-7|TRBV2|NA|NA
CASRRQDEQYF
TGTGCCAGCAGGCGGCAGGACGAGCAGTACTTC
>TRBJ1-2|TRBV4-1|NA|TRBD1
CASSQNRGEPYTF
TGCGCCAGCAGCCAGAACAGGGGAGAGCCGTACACCTTC
>TRBJ2-5|TRBV19|NA|TRBD1
CASSPRQGAGETQYF
TGTGCCAGTAGTCCCCGACAGGGAGCCGGGGAGACCCAGTACTTC
>TRBJ2-7|TRBV29-1|few|TRBD2
CSVTPTSGRDEQYF
TGCAGCGTTACCCCGACTAGCGGGAGGGACGAGCAGTACTTC
>TRBJ2-5|TRBV28|NA|TRBD1
CASSPRDSEETQYF
TGTGCCAGCAGTCCCCGGGACAGCGAAGAGACCCAGTACTTC
>TRBJ2-2|TRBV29-1|NA|TRBD2
CSVGDWTSGRRGELFF
TGCAGCGTTGGGGACTGGACTAGCGGGAGGCGTGGGGAGCTGTTTTTT
>TRBJ1-1|TRBV4-1|NA|NA
CASSQEGSTEAFF
TGCGCCAGCAGCCAGGAGGGGAGTACTGAAGCTTTCTTT
>TRBJ1-2|TRBV5-6|NA|TRBD1
CASTGQVLNGYTF
TGTGCCAGCACCGGACAGGTACTTAATGGCTACACCTTC
>TRBJ2-7|TRBV30|NA|NA
CAWRARQGVIYEQYF
TGTGCCTGGAGGGCAAGACAAGGGGTGATCTACGAGCAGTACTTC
>TRBJ1-2|TRBV7-9|NA|TRBD1
CASRPTDRDYGYTF
TGTGCCAGCAGACCAACCGACAGGGACTATGGCTACACCTTC
>TRBJ2-5|TRBV4-1|NA|NA
CASSQDQGKQETQYF
TGCGCCAGCAGCCAAGATCAGGGGAAGCAAGAGACCCAGTACTTC
>TRBJ2-7|TRBV4-3|NA|NA
CASSQGGTYEQYF
TGCGCCAGCAGCCAAGGGGGCACTTACGAGCAGTACTTC
>TRBJ2-7|TRBV23-1|few|NA
CASSQPPGPKSSYEQYF
TGCGCCAGCAGTCAACCCCCGGGACCGAAGAGCTCCTACGAGCAGTACTTC
>TRBJ2-5|TRBV18|NA|NA
CASSPPNGETQYF
TGTGCCAGCTCACCACCGAACGGGGAGACCCAGTACTTC
>TRBJ2-7|TRBV7-9|NA|NA
CASSSPGTYEQYF
TGTGCCAGCAGCAGCCCAGGGACCTACGAGCAGTACTTC
>TRBJ2-7|TRBV27|NA|NA
CASSLRGPHEQYF
TGTGCCAGCAGTCTCAGGGGCCCCCACGAGCAGTACTTC
>TRBJ2-3|TRBV4-1|NA|NA
CASSQEGLDTQYF
TGCGCCAGCAGCCAAGAAGGGTTAGATACGCAGTATTTT